One T cell receptor beta chain is described in this entry. This clonotype has a handful of counts. Its antigen is currently not known. One base away there is no much larger clone; base qualities are not given. There are 14 amino acids in the CDR3, from cysteine to phenylalanine inclusive. Only the CDR3 region is kept as DNA, spanning 42 bases read in frame from base 1. Trimming costs V 7 bases and J 8 bases, and their ends lie 19 bases apart. The germline V gene specifies SGHRS as CDR1 and YFSETQ as CDR2. The library came from PCR. Sequencing took place on an Illumina HiSeq 2500. Unique molecular identifiers were incorporated into TCR beta cDNA libraries to reduce PCR and sequencing biases. Per 1 to 10 million input T cells, around 500,000 cDNA molecules were obtained, such that each molecule approximated one T cell. The same protocol used for the earlier healthy control dataset was applied to prepare and sequence the patient libraries. Within a given batch, samples were prepared together, multiplexed and sequenced on the same HiSeq lane. The study's processing was this. MIGEC was used to process the raw barcoded reads, and molecular identifier groups with only a single read were discarded before consensus assembly and CDR3 extraction. Clonotype tables were post-analysed with VDJtools, and diversity was normalized by down-sampling all datasets to the smallest sample size. To correct batch-related cross-sample contamination, repertoire overlap clustering matched CDR3 amino acid sequences but not nucleotide sequences. The raw public reads went through TCRdb reprocessing: fastp at Q25, MiXCR clone calling, in-frame beta chains kept. Under each unique CDR3 protein, matching rows form one entry showing the most common genes and DNA. These V and J calls originate from TCRdb's pipeline instead of the authors' own analysis. This sample lists approximately 730,000 distinct CDR3 sequences; 25% to 30% were detected once. 0.5% to 0.6% of the sample goes to the ten largest clones.

To demonstrate the VDJtools post-analysis software, the study profiled TCR beta repertoires from the peripheral blood of around 13 young patients with multiple sclerosis. The multiple sclerosis patients were children and adolescents ranging in age from roughly 6 to 16 years. The data stem from a study of post-analysis software for immune sequencing data (dated by TCRdb to the mid-2010s). Describing the broader study: Recorded disease courses included relapsing-remitting, secondary progressive and progressive-relapsing multiple sclerosis, with some patients lacking subtype annotation. The patient repertoires were set against about eleven previously published healthy control repertoires from donors whose ages ranged from roughly 6 to 26 years. A subset of samples was prepared in parallel using single-end sample barcoding, then pooled and co-amplified after Illumina adapter ligation.

What the research found in general, with its limitations: Significantly lower normalized Chao1 diversity was found in multiple sclerosis patients than in controls, suggesting substantial peripheral T-cell clonal expansion. The multiple sclerosis patient group was slightly younger than the control group. Strong co-clustering of samples prepared in the same batch was shown by direct clustering with F measure, prompting a batch-effect correction. Significantly higher frequencies in patients than in controls were found for about five TRBV segments, including TRBV5-6, TRBV5-1 and TRBV20-1.

The clonotype originates from a girl aged 10-17 years with multiple sclerosis. This sequence uses TRBV5-1 and TRBJ2-1; the D call could be TRBD1 or TRBD2, with each sharing 6 bases. The specimen was blood. At the DNA level, the sequence is TGCGCCAGCGGGCCTCGTTCGGGGGCTTATGAGCAGTTCTTC. It is translated as CASGPRSGAYEQFF. The full variable domain, with segments outside the CDR3 supplied by the reference TRBV5-1 and TRBJ2-1 proteins, appears as KAGVTQTPRYLIKTRGQQVTLSCSPISGHRSVSWYQQTPGQGLQFLFEYFSETQRNKGNFPGRFSGRQFSNSRSEMNVSTLELGDSALYLCASGPRSGAYEQFFGPGTRLTVL.